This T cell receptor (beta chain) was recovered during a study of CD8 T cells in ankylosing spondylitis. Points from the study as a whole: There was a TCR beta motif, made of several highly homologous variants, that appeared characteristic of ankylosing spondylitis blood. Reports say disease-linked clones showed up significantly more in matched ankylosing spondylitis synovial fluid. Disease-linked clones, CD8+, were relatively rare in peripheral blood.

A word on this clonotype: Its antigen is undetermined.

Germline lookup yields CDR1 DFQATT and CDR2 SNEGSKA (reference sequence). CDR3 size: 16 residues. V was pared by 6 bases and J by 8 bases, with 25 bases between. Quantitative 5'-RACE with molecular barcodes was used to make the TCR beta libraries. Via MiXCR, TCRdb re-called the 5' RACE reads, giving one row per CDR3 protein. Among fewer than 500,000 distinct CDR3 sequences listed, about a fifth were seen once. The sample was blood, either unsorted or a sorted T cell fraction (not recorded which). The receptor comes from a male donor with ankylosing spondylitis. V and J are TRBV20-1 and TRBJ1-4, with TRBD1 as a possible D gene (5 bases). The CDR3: CSADSGPRGVKEKLFF. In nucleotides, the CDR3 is TGCAGTGCCGACAGTGGGCCACGAGGGGTAAAGGAAAAACTGTTTTTT.